This T cell receptor (beta chain) was identified during a study of long-term antiretroviral therapy in people with HIV. Findings and caveats of the study: The range of CDR3 lengths in HIV repertoires proved narrower than that found in controls. Blood was collected between about 2003 and 2018, possibly under older ART regimens. Whichever time point was examined, clones expanded before ART dominated the repertoire.

The assay used was immunoSEQ (version v3.0), run at survey level. It was roughly 40,000-55,000 T-cell genomes per sample that sequencing targeted. The assay was immunoSEQ multiplex PCR, and TCRdb's table has in-frame clones only and misses some. The sample carries about 20,000 clones, around four fifths recorded once. Remarks on this clone: Its antigen is not known.

CDR1 SGHVS and CDR2 FQNEAQ come from the germline V gene. Trimming left V 5 bases short and J 5 bases short, with 15 bases between. The CDR3 consists of 14 residues. The receptor was isolated from a woman aged 45 to 65 with HIV. This sequence joins TRBV7-8 and TRBJ1-2, with a tentative D call TRBD1 (6 bases). The sample here was unsorted PBMCs, taken 1.9 years after starting antiretroviral therapy. The CDR3 DNA is TGTGCCAGCAGCCCGGAGGGGGGGGTTTATGGCTACACCTTC. Its protein product is CASSPEGGVYGYTF.